This TCR beta chain stems from a study of response to subunit inactivated influenza vaccine (dated by TCRdb to the late 2010s). Background on the whole study: The study used deep quantitative T cell receptor repertoire profiling to track responses to a trivalent subunit inactivated influenza vaccine. What the research found in general, with its limitations: The authors proposed that each seasonal influenza vaccination may bring in only a limited number of new T cells.

Turning to this clonotype: Which antigen it targets is not known. Qualities for individual bases were not recorded, and no much larger clone is one base off.

Counted from cysteine to phenylalanine, this CDR3 has 15 amino acids. Only the CDR3 DNA is retained, 45 bases long and in frame from the first base. The germline V gene (reference sequence) supplies CDR1 SEHNR and CDR2 FQNEAQ. Clipping removes 5 bases from V and 1 base from J, with 8 as the unmatched junction base count. The library was prepared using RT-PCR. Reads for this sample came from an Illumina HiSeq 2500. The public reads were reprocessed in TCRdb via fastp at Q25 and MiXCR, keeping in-frame beta chains. Each entry is one CDR3 protein sequence, shown with its most common DNA and genes. The sample table shows around 650,000 distinct CDR3 sequences, and 15% to 18% are seen once. The top ten clones comprise around a tenth of the sample.

The rearranged chain carries TRBV7-9 and TRBJ2-7; 7 middle bases align to TRBD1. The sample was PBMCs from blood, taken 11 to 12 days after vaccination. This sequence originates from a man aged 50 to 60 who received an inactivated influenza vaccine. Donor details come from another sample of the same person, matched by shared clones. The nucleotides are TGTGCCAGCAGCCTGGGACAGCCTTCATCCTACGAGCAGTACTTC. Translated, this gives CASSLGQPSSYEQYF.